What follows is one TCR beta chain and its context. This entry comes from a study of CD8+ T cells in alopecia areata. Looked up from germline, CDR1 is MNHEY and CDR2 is SVGAGI. The CDR3 consists of 14 residues. V gave up 0 bases and J gave up 6 bases, with 8 bases separating them. This sample's treatment: oral pan-JAK inhibitor, 5-10 mg twice daily. Obtained from alopecia areata patients were lesional scalp punch biopsies along with peripheral blood. Once RNA had been extracted, it was reverse transcribed into cDNA to act as the sequencing template. This table comes from immunoSEQ multiplex PCR, and its TCRdb copy is limited to in-frame clones, with some not included. The sample consists of about 180,000 clones, approximately 51% of them appearing once.

Sequenced material: CD8+ T cells sorted from blood, taken at approximately week 52, from a patient treated with tofacitinib. The receptor's source is a human donor with alopecia areata. The rearrangement links TRBV6-5 to TRBJ1-4; D perhaps matches TRBD1 (5 bases). Written as DNA, the CDR3 is TGTGCCAGCAGTTACTCGCAGGGACATGAAAAACTGTTTTTT. It is translated as CASSYSQGHEKLFF.